Described below is a single T cell receptor (beta chain) sequence and its context. Looked up from germline, CDR1 is DFQATT and CDR2 is SNEGSKA (reference sequence). V shed 3 bases and J shed 5 bases, with 13 bases lying between them. The CDR3 contains 13 residues. This specimen comes from a study of blood T cell repertoires in COVID-19. TCRdb keeps only in-frame clones here, not all; method: immunoSEQ multiplex PCR. The data contain around 94,000 clones, approximately 86% of them singletons. The TCR was taken from a man older than 75 with acute or convalescent COVID-19. Sequencing used peripheral blood. The rearrangement links TRBV20-1 to TRBJ2-5; the D is unclear. The CDR3: CSASGGVSETQYF. The CDR3 bases are TGCAGTGCTAGTGGTGGAGTCTCGGAGACCCAGTACTTC.